The sequence of this T cell receptor (beta chain) was determined in a study of blood T cells in healthy people across ages. Overall study findings and caveats: As naive T cell percentage varied, TCR beta diversity correlated strongly with it. With age, beta diversity per million T cells declined roughly linearly, significantly by approximately 40.

A sample-barcoded 5' primer and a J-beta primer mix were used in a second PCR of about 7 to 12 cycles. At least 2.5 million CDR3-containing paired-end reads were obtained per sample. Using its own MiXCR run on the 5' RACE reads, TCRdb lists one record per CDR3 protein. This table has roughly 830,000 distinct CDR3 sequences, 62% appearing once. The CDR3 contains 15 residues. With 1 base removed from V and 2 bases from J, the gap between germline ends came to 12 bases. Germline V CDR1 and CDR2: DFQATT, SNEGSKA (reference sequence). This clonotype was seen repeatedly, ten times or more. No antigen is known for it.

The material sequenced was blood. The J gene is TRBJ2-1, the V gene TRBV20-1, with D possibly matching TRBD2 (7 bases). This clonotype was sampled from a man aged 25-40 years in good health. The CDR3 is CSARGLGGPYNEQFF. The CDR3 DNA reads as TGCAGTGCTAGAGGTCTGGGGGGGCCCTACAATGAGCAGTTCTTC.